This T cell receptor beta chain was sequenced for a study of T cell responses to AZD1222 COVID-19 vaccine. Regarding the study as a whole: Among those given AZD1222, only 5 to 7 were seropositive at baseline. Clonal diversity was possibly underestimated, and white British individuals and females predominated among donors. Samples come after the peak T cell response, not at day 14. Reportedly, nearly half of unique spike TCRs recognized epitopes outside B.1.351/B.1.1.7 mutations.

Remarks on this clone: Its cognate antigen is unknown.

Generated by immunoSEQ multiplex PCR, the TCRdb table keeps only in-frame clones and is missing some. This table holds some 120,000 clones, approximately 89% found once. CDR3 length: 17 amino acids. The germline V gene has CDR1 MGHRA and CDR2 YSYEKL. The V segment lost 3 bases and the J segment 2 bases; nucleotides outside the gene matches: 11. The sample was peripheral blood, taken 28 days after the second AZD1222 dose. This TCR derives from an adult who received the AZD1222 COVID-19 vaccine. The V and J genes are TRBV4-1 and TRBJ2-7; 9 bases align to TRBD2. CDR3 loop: CASSQDSGTSRPYEQYF. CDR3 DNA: TGCGCCAGCAGCCAGGATTCCGGGACTAGCAGACCCTACGAGCAGTACTTC.